Below, 24 T cell receptor beta chains from the same sample are listed, as sequenced in a study of CD8 T cells in Susac syndrome. The authors reverse transcribed roughly 0.5 to 1 ug RNA with random hexamers. A single record per CDR3 protein comes from TCRdb applying MiXCR to the immunoSEQ multiplex PCR reads. The sample carries some 120,000 distinct CDR3 sequences, around 91% recorded once. The sample comprised CD8+ T cells from PBMCs. Receptors were obtained from a human donor with multiple sclerosis.

V and J are TRBV7-9 and TRBJ2-5; D may correspond to TRBD1 or TRBD2 (6 bases each). Trimming left V 2 bases short and J 5 bases short, with 15 bases between. Germline V gives CDR1 SEHNR, CDR2 FQNEAQ (reference sequence). CDR3 length equals 15 residues. The CDR3 DNA is TGTGCCAGCAGCTTAACGGCACGGGGGCGGGAGACCCAGTACTTC. Protein product: CASSLTARGRETQYF.

The rearrangement joins TRBV12-3 or TRBV12-4 to TRBJ2-2, with D perhaps being TRBD1 or TRBD2 (5 bases each). The CDR3 runs 17 residues. Trimming removed 5 bases at V and 2 bases at J, with 18 bases between. The CDR3 sequence is CASSHGPGLTNTGELFF. CDR3 in DNA: TGTGCCAGCAGTCATGGACCGGGGCTGACCAACACCGGGGAGCTGTTTTTT.

The genes are TRBV27 and TRBJ2-1; 10 nucleotides line up with TRBD1. Germline-derived CDR1 and CDR2 are MNHEY and SMNVEV (reference sequence). CDR3 length: 16 residues. V shed 2 bases, J shed 7 bases, and the junction held 8 bases outside the gene matches. Written as DNA, the CDR3 is TGTGCCAGCAGTTTAATCGGACAGGGGGTCAGGAATGAGCAGTTCTTC. The encoded protein is CASSLIGQGVRNEQFF.

V is TRBV29-1 and J is TRBJ1-1; D not resolved. Germline CDR1 SQVTM, CDR2 ANQGSEA. The CDR3 runs 12 residues. The CDR3 nucleotides read TGCAACGCCCTTCGTGGAGGCACTGAAGCTTTCTTT. Its translation: CNALRGGTEAFF.

The chain couples TRBV7-6 to TRBJ2-7, with TRBD2 matching 8 bases. Germline CDR1 reads SGHVS; CDR2 reads FNYEAQ. This CDR3 spans 13 amino acids. The trim removed 3 bases at V and 3 bases at J, leaving 1 base unmatched. CDR3 coding DNA: TGTGCCAGCAGCTTTAGCGGGGACTACGAGCAGTACTTC. Translated: CASSFSGDYEQYF.

J is TRBJ1-2 and V is TRBV6-5; the D is unclear. The V gene's germline CDR1 is MNHEY and CDR2 SVGAGI. The V end lost 6 bases, the J end lost 2 bases, and 13 bases lay between the germline ends. This CDR3 comprises 14 residues. The DNA of the CDR3 is TGTGCCAGCAGGGAGGGTTGGATGAACTATGGCTACACCTTC. Translation gives CASREGWMNYGYTF.

V is TRBV6-1 and J is TRBJ2-7; D unclear. Trimming removed 3 bases from V and 6 bases from J, with 9 bases in between. The CDR3 loop spans 12 amino acids. Germline loops: CDR1 MNHNS, CDR2 SASEGT. The CDR3 nucleotides are TGTGCCAGCAGTGAGGTCTCTCTCGAGCAGTACTTC. Its translation is CASSEVSLEQYF.

The CDR3: CASRLGSREEWFF. The CDR3 nucleotides read TGTGCCAGCAGACTAGGGAGCCGTGAGGAGTGGTTCTTT. The chain has TRBV27 and TRBJ1-1; D is unresolved. Germline V gene data show CDR1 as MNHEY and CDR2 as SMNVEV (reference sequence). V dropped 6 bases and J dropped 14 bases, with 22 bases sitting between them. There are 13 residues in the CDR3.

The V gene is TRBV6-2 or TRBV6-3, the J gene TRBJ1-1; D remains ambiguous. The CDR3 consists of 13 residues. The germline CDR1 and CDR2 sequences are MNHEY and SVGEGT. V shed 3 bases and J shed 8 bases, with 13 bases lying between them. Here the CDR3 reads CASSYFGVLEAFF. CDR3 nucleotides: TGTGCCAGCAGTTATTTTGGGGTCCTAGAAGCTTTCTTT.

The chain carries TRBV27 and TRBJ1-1, with no clear D. CDR3 length: 11 amino acids. Germline assignment: CDR1 MNHEY and CDR2 SMNVEV (reference sequence). The V end lost 10 bases, the J end lost 1 base, and 7 bases lay between the germline ends. CDR3 loop: CAIVGNTEAFF. Here the CDR3 DNA reads TGTGCCATCGTGGGGAACACTGAAGCTTTCTTT.

J is TRBJ2-7 and V is TRBV7-2; D is undetermined. V dropped 5 bases and J dropped 3 bases, with 8 bases sitting between them. The CDR3 has 12 amino acids. Germline V gene sequence: CDR1 SGHTA, CDR2 FQGNSA. The CDR3 sequence is CASSRGVYEQYF. CDR3 DNA sequence: TGTGCCAGCAGCCGTGGCGTCTACGAGCAGTACTTC.

The chain links TRBV20-1 to TRBJ2-2; D gene unclear. Between the trimmed V and J ends, which lost 7 bases and 0 bases, there was a span of 9 bases. There are 13 residues in the CDR3. In germline, CDR1 is DFQATT, CDR2 SNEGSKA (reference sequence). The CDR3 sequence is CSVLPPNTGELFF. CDR3 in DNA: TGCAGTGTCCTCCCCCCGAACACCGGGGAGCTGTTTTTT.

J is TRBJ2-7 and V is TRBV20-1; no clear D gene. CDR3 size: 13 residues. The ends were cut back, 2 bases at V and 0 bases at J, with 8 bases in the middle. CDR1 is DFQATT, CDR2 SNEGSKA, per germline (reference sequence). CDR3 region: CSARRTLSYEQYF. The CDR3 DNA sequence: TGCAGTGCTAGAAGGACCCTCTCCTACGAGCAGTACTTC.

This chain links TRBV29-1 with TRBJ2-7; 13 positions agree with TRBD2. The trim removed 4 bases at V and 5 bases at J, leaving 8 bases unmatched. CDR1 SQVTM and CDR2 ANQGSEA come from the germline V gene. The CDR3 is 15 amino acids. Here the CDR3 DNA reads TGCAGCGTTGTTTGGGGGACTAGCGGGGCCGACGAGCAGTACTTC. It is translated as CSVVWGTSGADEQYF.

This clonotype was counted a single time. The rearrangement links TRBV2 to TRBJ2-1; D uncertain. The germline gives CDR1 SNHLY, CDR2 FYNNEI. V was shortened by 9 bases and J by 5 bases, with 8 bases between the two germline ends. The CDR3 has 11 amino acids. CDR3 in amino acids: CARERNNEQFF. The DNA for the CDR3 is TGTGCCAGGGAACGAAACAATGAGCAGTTCTTC.

This clonotype was found a few times. The chain carries TRBV15 and TRBJ2-7, with no clear D. CDR3 length: 15 amino acids. Trimming cost V 0 bases and J 5 bases, with 14 bases left between them. Germline CDR1 reads LNHNV; CDR2 reads YYDKDF (reference sequence). The CDR3 reads CATSRDRMSSHEQYF. The CDR3 DNA reads TGTGCCACCAGCAGAGATCGGATGAGTTCGCACGAGCAGTACTTC.

The chain couples TRBV25-1 to TRBJ2-5; TRBD1 is a possible D gene (6 bases). Trimming pared 4 bases from V and 2 bases from J, leaving 8 bases between. Germline lookup yields CDR1 MGHDK and CDR2 SYGVNS. This CDR3 is built from 13 residues. For the CDR3, the DNA is TGTGCCAGCAGTGGGGGGCTGCAAGAGACCCAGTACTTC. It codes for CASSGGLQETQYF.

J is TRBJ2-5 and V is TRBV30; 9 bases align to TRBD2. This CDR3 has 16 amino acids. The J segment lost 4 bases and the V segment lost 8 bases, leaving 17 bases of the junction unmatched. The germline V gene has CDR1 GTSNPN and CDR2 SVGIG (reference sequence). CDR3 in amino acids: CATQPSWREGAETQYF. For the CDR3, the DNA is TGTGCCACGCAACCGAGCTGGCGGGAGGGGGCAGAGACCCAGTACTTC.

The chain couples TRBV19 to TRBJ2-2; 7 positions match TRBD1. Per germline, CDR1 LNHDA and CDR2 SQIVND (reference sequence). The CDR3 extends over 13 amino acids. V shed 7 bases and J 5 bases; nucleotides not matched to a gene: 4. The CDR3 coding sequence is TGTGCCAGTACCTTACAGGGGACCGGGGAGCTGTTTTTT. The encoded protein is CASTLQGTGELFF.

The chain has TRBV5-1 and TRBJ2-1, with TRBD2 as a possible D gene (5 bases). From germline, CDR1 is SGHRS and CDR2 YFSETQ. The CDR3 covers 12 residues. V was pared by 5 bases and J by 5 bases, with 8 bases between. CDR3 DNA: TGCGCCAGCAGATGGACTGACAATGAGCAGTTCTTC. It translates to CASRWTDNEQFF.

The chain is built from TRBV18 and TRBJ2-7, with D possibly TRBD2 on 5 matching bases. V shed 1 base and J shed 3 bases, with 25 bases lying between them. The CDR3 spans 19 residues. CDR1 and CDR2 from the germline V gene are KGHSH and LQKENI. Here the CDR3 DNA reads TGTGCCAGCTCACCACTGGGGAGTAGTCGTCAGGAAAGAGTCTACGAGCAGTACTTC. Protein: CASSPLGSSRQERVYEQYF.

CDR3 loop: CASSQSYTGELFF. CDR3 nucleotides: TGTGCCAGCAGCCAATCTTACACCGGGGAGCTGTTTTTT. This chain links TRBV3-1 with TRBJ2-2; D gene unclear. There are 13 residues in the CDR3. The V gene's germline CDR1 is LGHDT and CDR2 YNNKEL (reference sequence). V was pared by 2 bases and J by 3 bases, with 4 bases between.

This clonotype has only one observation. The V call is TRBV20-1, the J call TRBJ2-1, with 7 bases that match TRBD2. Germline values: CDR1 DFQATT, CDR2 SNEGSKA (reference sequence). The CDR3 consists of 15 residues. V was pared by 0 bases and J by 4 bases, with 6 bases of the junction left unmatched. CDR3 coding DNA: TGCAGTGCTAGAGATGGCCTAGCGGTATACAATGAGCAGTTCTTC. This gives the protein CSARDGLAVYNEQFF.

The gene calls are TRBV5-1 and TRBJ2-1; TRBD2 aligns across 7 bases. CDR1 is SGHRS, CDR2 YFSETQ, per germline. The length of the CDR3 is 16 residues. With V trimmed by 1 base and J by 4 bases, 8 bases remained unmatched. The DNA of the CDR3 is TGCGCCAGCAGCTTGCTGAGCGGGGCGGGATACAATGAGCAGTTCTTC. This sequence encodes CASSLLSGAGYNEQFF.